This paragraph covers one T cell receptor beta chain sequence. The authors' processing: Researchers report that nucleated cell counts were estimated from reference gene primer amplification. Method: immunoSEQ multiplex PCR; TCRdb's copy keeps in-frame clones and lacks some. V and J calls and clone size follow that table, whereas D and trimming were derived from the DNA. The sample records some 150,000 clones, about three quarters being singletons. The CDR3 length is 17 residues. The V and J ends lost 0 bases and 4 bases respectively, with 15 bases between them. The germline V gene has CDR1 LGHDT and CDR2 YNNKEL (reference sequence). This sample is drawn from a study of blood T cell repertoires in COVID-19.

Specimen: peripheral blood. The V gene is TRBV3-1 (or the pseudogene TRBV3-2), the J gene TRBJ1-4, with D maybe TRBD1 (6 bases). The TCR was taken from a woman older than 75 with active or convalescent COVID-19. For the CDR3, the DNA is TGTGCCAGCAGCCAAGACAGACAGGTTCTCCTTAATGAAAAACTGTTTTTT. It encodes CASSQDRQVLLNEKLFF.